The present T cell receptor beta chain was sequenced within a study of regulatory T cells in long-lasting Graves disease. This clonotype was observed a handful of times. Assembly of TCR beta libraries relied on iRepertoire HTBI primers together with Arm-PCR of CDR3 regions. TCRdb fed the multiplex PCR reads into MiXCR, producing one record per CDR3 protein. The sample shows a few hundred thousand distinct CDR3 sequences, roughly 10% of them seen only once. As for time point: newly diagnosed GD, antithyroid drugs for less than 3 months. The TCR library was made from RNA that had been extracted from PBMCs in TRIzol. The same sample was also used in a study of T cells in Graves' hyperthyroidism and ophthalmopathy.

The TCR was taken from a woman in her late teens or twenties with Graves disease. The source was peripheral blood mononuclear cells (PBMCs), collected at new diagnosis, from a patient treated with antithyroid drugs.

Here the CDR3 reads CASSEPTGTYEQYF. As DNA, the CDR3 is TGTGCCAGCAGTGAACCGACAGGAACTTACGAGCAGTACTTC. The chain has TRBV6-2 or TRBV6-3 and TRBJ2-7; TRBD1 is a possible D gene (6 bases). Germline V CDR1 and CDR2: MNHEY, SVGEGT. The ends were cut back, 5 bases at V and 4 bases at J, with 15 bases in the middle. This CDR3 region has 14 residues.